These 21 T cell receptor beta chains were all obtained from the same sample, sequenced in a study of identical twins. TCRdb recomputed calls from the 5' RACE reads with MiXCR, one row per CDR3 protein. The sample yields about 530,000 distinct CDR3 sequences, 20% to 25% seen once. The data also belong to a second study, concerning yellow fever vaccine responses in identical twins.

The material sequenced was CD4+ T cells sorted from blood. The origin of the receptors is a young woman in good health.

This clonotype came up a few times. This chain connects TRBV4-1 to TRBJ2-1, with D perhaps TRBD2 (6 bases). V gave up 4 bases and J gave up 5 bases, with 12 bases separating them. CDR3 size: 14 residues. Germline lookup yields CDR1 MGHRA and CDR2 YSYEKL. This CDR3 reads CASSPGTGNNEQFF. The CDR3 DNA is TGCGCCAGCAGCCCGGGGACTGGGAACAATGAGCAGTTCTTC.

The chain recombines TRBV6-1 with TRBJ1-3; D call uncertain. This CDR3 spans 13 amino acids. Deletions cut 6 bases from V and 4 bases from J, with 10 bases between. The germline V gene encodes CDR1 MNHNS and CDR2 SASEGT. This CDR3 reads CASRQRRGNTIYF. CDR3 DNA: TGTGCCAGCAGACAGAGGAGGGGAAACACCATATATTTT.

This chain uses TRBV5-1 with TRBJ2-5; D tentatively reads TRBD1 or TRBD2 (5 bases each). This CDR3 is 15 amino acids long. The germline gives CDR1 SGHRS, CDR2 YFSETQ. V lost 0 bases and J lost 5, with 14 bases in between. CDR3 sequence (DNA): TGCGCCAGCAGCTTGGATGGGACGCTAGATGAGACCCAGTACTTC. This translates into CASSLDGTLDETQYF.

This clonotype was seen more than once but under ten times. CDR3: CATGTSGPEANTGELFF. CDR3 coding DNA: TGTGCCACCGGGACTAGCGGCCCTGAAGCGAACACCGGGGAGCTGTTTTTT. The chain employs TRBV24-1 and TRBJ2-2, with 11 bases fitting TRBD2. The V segment lost 9 bases and the J segment 0 bases; nucleotides outside the gene matches: 8. CDR1 is KGHDR, CDR2 SFDVKD, per germline. The CDR3 is 17 amino acids.

This clonotype was detected a few times. This chain connects TRBV12-3 or TRBV12-4 to TRBJ2-7; the D call may be TRBD1 or TRBD2 (6 bases each). V shed 3 bases and J shed 9 bases, with 18 bases lying between them. The length of the CDR3 is 14 residues. Here the CDR3 reads CASSFRGQHSGQYF. The DNA for the CDR3 is TGTGCCAGCAGTTTCAGGGGCCAACATAGCGGGCAGTACTTC.

The chain combines TRBV5-1 with TRBJ2-2, with 8 bases matching TRBD2. Germline CDR1 SGHRS, CDR2 YFSETQ. The CDR3 extends over 14 amino acids. The V segment lost 7 bases and the J segment 3 bases; nucleotides outside the gene matches: 5. DNA of the CDR3: TGCGCCAGCGCCATACTAGCGGACACCGGGGAGCTGTTTTTT. This encodes CASAILADTGELFF.

This clonotype was seen a handful of times. The chain is built from TRBV14 and TRBJ1-2; tentative D call: TRBD1 (6 bases). V lost 5 bases to trimming and J lost 6 bases, with 16 bases between them. This CDR3 spans 14 amino acids. Germline assignment: CDR1 SGHDN and CDR2 FVKESK. In nucleotides, the CDR3 is TGTGCCAGCAGCGCTCTCAGGGGCGTAGATGGCTACACCTTC. Its translation: CASSALRGVDGYTF.

The rearrangement uses TRBV29-1 and TRBJ2-3; 7 bases fit TRBD2. J gave up 0 bases and V 5 bases, and 11 bases lay outside the gene matches. The CDR3 is 16 residues long. CDR1 is SQVTM and CDR2 is ANQGSEA in the germline V gene. The CDR3, as DNA: TGCAGCGTTCCCTTTTTCCTAGCGGAGAGCACAGATACGCAGTATTTT. As protein: CSVPFFLAESTDTQYF.

The chain is built from TRBV20-1 and TRBJ2-5; D ambiguous. Germline CDR1 and CDR2: DFQATT and SNEGSKA (reference sequence). The CDR3 contains 11 residues. V gave up 4 bases and J gave up 5 bases, with 8 bases separating them. CDR3 sequence: CSATGTETQYF. The CDR3 DNA sequence: TGCAGTGCTACTGGCACGGAGACCCAGTACTTC.

The genes are TRBV11-2 and TRBJ2-1; a weak D match, TRBD2 (8 bases). This CDR3 is 16 amino acids long. V was clipped by 5 bases and J by 8 bases, with 22 bases between them. Per the germline V gene, CDR1 is SGHAT and CDR2 is FQNNGV. Written as DNA, the CDR3 is TGTGCCAGCAGCAGGGGGCGGGGCGGGGGGACCCATGAGCAGTTCTTC. It is translated as CASSRGRGGGTHEQFF.

The chain combines TRBV12-3 or TRBV12-4 with TRBJ1-1, with TRBD1 matching 7 bases. The V and J ends lost 7 bases and 6 bases, in that order; junction bases with no gene match: 11. This CDR3 contains 14 residues. CDR3 sequence (DNA): TGTGCCAGCAATTACAGGGGTACTGGGGCTGAAGCTTTCTTT. As protein: CASNYRGTGAEAFF.

This clonotype was found many times. This chain uses TRBV12-3 or TRBV12-4 with TRBJ2-2; a possible D gene is TRBD2 (5 bases). The CDR3 sequence is 14 residues long. With 1 base removed from V and 3 bases from J, the gap between germline ends came to 6 bases. CDR3 loop: CASSLGGDTGELFF. In DNA, the CDR3 is TGTGCCAGCAGTTTAGGGGGAGACACCGGGGAGCTGTTTTTT.

The chain recombines TRBV4-2 with TRBJ2-7; TRBD2 matches 9 bases. CDR1 is LGHNA, CDR2 YNFKEQ, per germline. The CDR3 totals 16 residues. V lost 0 bases to trimming and J lost 7 bases; unmatched junction nucleotides: 10. CDR3 amino acids: CASSQDGAGGPWEQYF. For the CDR3, the DNA is TGTGCCAGCAGCCAAGATGGGGCGGGAGGGCCCTGGGAGCAGTACTTC.

The chain couples TRBV20-1 to TRBJ2-7; 7 positions agree with TRBD1. Per germline, CDR1 DFQATT and CDR2 SNEGSKA (reference sequence). V lost 7 bases, J lost 3 bases, and 12 bases stayed unmatched. The CDR3 is 14 residues long. The CDR3 DNA follows: TGCAGTGTAGGGGCCATACAGGGGAACTACGAGCAGTACTTC. Translation gives CSVGAIQGNYEQYF.

This clonotype was counted between two and nine times. J is TRBJ2-3 and V is TRBV9, with TRBD1 identical over 7 bases. The germline V gene has CDR1 SGDLS and CDR2 YYNGEE. The CDR3 contains 14 residues. V lost 3 bases to trimming and J lost 7 bases; unmatched junction nucleotides: 8. CDR3 sequence (DNA): TGTGCCAGCAGCGCCCCACAGGGGACGAATACGCAGTATTTT. Its translation is CASSAPQGTNTQYF.

V is TRBV12-3 or TRBV12-4 and J is TRBJ2-3, with D perhaps TRBD1 (5 bases). The V gene lost 6 bases and the J gene lost 8 bases, with 18 bases spanning the gap. This CDR3 comprises 14 residues. This CDR3 is CASRQEVSEATQYF. CDR3 coding DNA: TGTGCCAGCAGACAGGAAGTAAGCGAGGCTACGCAGTATTTT.

The chain recombines TRBV5-1 with TRBJ2-1; TRBD2 is a possible D gene (7 bases). V was cut by 4 bases and J by 0 bases, with 29 bases left in between. Germline CDR1 SGHRS, CDR2 YFSETQ. This CDR3 contains 21 residues. The CDR3 spells CASSIPQRGGRSISSYNEQFF. CDR3 coding DNA: TGCGCCAGCAGCATTCCTCAAAGGGGGGGGCGATCCATTAGCTCCTACAATGAGCAGTTCTTC.

To note about this clonotype: A junction boundary mismatches the germline segment, possibly from a read error. The V gene is TRBV19, the J gene TRBJ2-7, with TRBD2 matching over 7 bases. CDR1 is LNHDA, CDR2 SQIVND, per germline (reference sequence). The CDR3 consists of 15 residues. CDR3 protein: CASSNGGRGVYEQYF. The CDR3 DNA reads TGTGCCAGCAGTAATGGGGGGAGGGGCGTCTACGAGCAGTACTTC.

This clonotype appeared many times. The V call is TRBV12-3 or TRBV12-4, the J call TRBJ1-5, with D tentatively TRBD1 (6 bases). The germline V and J ends were trimmed by 7 bases and 0 bases, with 10 bases remaining between them. The CDR3 length is 14 residues. Written as DNA, the CDR3 is TGTGCCAGCACCTTGACAGGTAGCAATCAGCCCCAGCATTTT. Its protein product is CASTLTGSNQPQHF.

The chain couples TRBV7-9 to TRBJ1-1; no reliable D call. Deletions cut 3 bases from V and 0 bases from J, with 8 bases between. The CDR3 is 14 amino acids. CDR1 is SEHNR and CDR2 is FQNEAQ in the germline V gene (reference sequence). CDR3 bases: TGTGCCAGCAGCTTTGAGATCATGAACACTGAAGCTTTCTTT. It encodes CASSFEIMNTEAFF.

The chain links TRBV10-3 to TRBJ2-1; the D gene is possibly TRBD2 (6 bases). Per germline, CDR1 ENHRY and CDR2 SYGVKD. There are 13 residues in the CDR3. Deletions cut 6 bases from V and 7 bases from J, with 13 bases between. The CDR3 sequence: CAIRRLEVNEQFF. CDR3 nucleotide sequence: TGTGCCATCAGAAGACTAGAAGTTAATGAGCAGTTCTTC.